One and the same sample provided the 8 T cell receptor beta chains below, sequenced in a study of OX40 agonist ivuxolimab in advanced cancers. Measured with immunoSEQ multiplex PCR; TCRdb has only the in-frame clones, and not every one. Altogether tens of thousands of clones are present, around four fifths being singletons, with the ten largest covering approximately 9.4%. The source material was CD4+ or CD8+ T cells sorted from blood, sampled in a trial of the OX40 agonist ivuxolimab. All receptors derive from an adult with an advanced solid tumor such as melanoma, head and neck, liver or kidney cancer.

The table lists this clone with a few counts. The chain recombines TRBV11-2 with TRBJ2-5, with D perhaps assigned TRBD1 or TRBD2 (5 bases each). The V gene lost 6 bases and the J gene lost 5 bases, with 22 bases spanning the gap. CDR3 length: 16 residues. Looked up from germline, CDR1 is SGHAT and CDR2 is FQNNGV. DNA for the CDR3: TGTGCCAGCAGTCCGTACGGAACCATAGAGGGGGAGACCCAGTACTTC. Encoded protein: CASSPYGTIEGETQYF.

This sequence joins TRBV7-2 and TRBJ1-5; weak D call: TRBD1 (5 bases). CDR3 length equals 15 residues. Looked up from germline, CDR1 is SGHTA and CDR2 is FQGNSA. Trimming cost V 3 bases and J 3 bases, with 12 bases left between them. The CDR3 DNA reads as TGTGCCAGCAGCTTTTACGACAGACCCAATCAGCCCCAGCATTTT. As protein: CASSFYDRPNQPQHF.

The rearrangement joins TRBV19 to TRBJ2-5, with D possibly matching TRBD2 (6 bases). TRBJ2-7 matches the DNA end more closely, so the J call is doubtful. CDR1 is LNHDA, CDR2 SQIVND, per germline (reference sequence). This CDR3 has 13 residues. The CDR3 region has the DNA TGTGCCAGTAGTGCGGGACGGTACTACGAGCAGTACTTC. As protein: CASSAGRYYEQYF.

The CDR3 DNA reads as TGTGCCAGCAGCTCCGGACAGGGGAGAGAAAAACTGTTTTTT. Translated: CASSSGQGREKLFF. This chain uses TRBV5-4 with TRBJ1-4; TRBD1 aligns across 9 bases. This CDR3 is built from 14 residues. The germline gives CDR1 SGHNT, CDR2 YYREEE (reference sequence). After removal of 3 bases from V and 8 bases from J, the junction contained 5 bases not matched to a gene.

The sample holds one count of this clone. Other DNA sequences in this specimen translate into the identical CDR3. V is TRBV5-8 and J is TRBJ2-7; tentatively, D is TRBD2 (5 bases). Germline V gene data show CDR1 as SGHTS and CDR2 as YDEGEE. This CDR3 is built from 15 residues. Between the trimmed V and J ends, which lost 4 bases and 7 bases, there was a span of 21 bases. The DNA for the CDR3 is TGTGCCAGCAGCAGGGCCGGGGTCTCGTCGAGGGAGCAGTACTTC. It codes for CASSRAGVSSREQYF.

V is TRBV29-1 and J is TRBJ1-2; a possible D gene is TRBD1 (6 bases). Trimming stripped 1 base from V and 3 bases from J, with 12 bases between. This CDR3 is 14 amino acids long. Germline CDR1 and CDR2: SQVTM and ANQGSEA. CDR3 DNA: TGCAGCGTTGAAGGGGACAAGAACCACTATGGCTACACCTTC. Translation: CSVEGDKNHYGYTF.

Here the CDR3 reads CAISSGQADYGYTF. CDR3 bases: TGTGCCATCAGTAGCGGACAGGCTGACTATGGCTACACCTTC. This sequence joins TRBV10-3 and TRBJ1-2, with 7 bases identical to TRBD1. Germline V gene data show CDR1 as ENHRY and CDR2 as SYGVKD. The CDR3 spans 14 residues. V was clipped by 5 bases and J by 3 bases; unmatched bases: 6.

This sequence joins TRBV5-1 and TRBJ1-1, with D unresolved. The length of the CDR3 is 13 residues. Germline V gene sequence: CDR1 SGHRS, CDR2 YFSETQ. V was clipped by 1 base and J by 2 bases, with 6 bases between them. The CDR3 reads CASSLSTNTEAFF. CDR3 bases: TGCGCCAGCAGCTTGAGTACAAACACTGAAGCTTTCTTT.